This paragraph covers one TCR beta chain sequence. What it binds is not known. A modified ARM-PCR protocol with three rounds of nested PCR amplified TCRbeta. One entry per CDR3 protein, called by TCRdb with MiXCR from the multiplex PCR reads. This sample has approximately 130,000 distinct CDR3 sequences; approximately 71% occur once, and the top ten carry 9.5% to 15%. The data stem from a study of tumor and adjacent non-tumor tissue in lung cancer. Germline CDR1 and CDR2: DFQATT and SNEGSKA (reference sequence). The CDR3 runs 16 residues. V was cut by 0 bases and J by 8 bases, with 21 bases left in between. Study-level results: Top 100 clones took a larger repertoire share in normal lung.

No cell sorting was done before RNA was extracted from the tissue. Donors were chemotherapy-naive, newly diagnosed lung cancer surgical patients in China, August–November 2014. Sequenced sample: lung tumor tissue. This TCR was sampled from a man younger than 40 with non-small cell lung cancer. This rearrangement joins TRBV20-1 to TRBJ2-3, with D possibly matching TRBD2 (6 bases). Here the CDR3 DNA reads TGCAGTGCTAGAGATGAGCGGCGGGACCCGCCTGGTACGCAGTATTTT. It yields the protein CSARDERRDPPGTQYF.